Following are 12 T cell receptor beta chains from one sample sequenced in a study of regulatory T cells in long-lasting Graves disease. Time point denoted: newly diagnosed GD, antithyroid drugs for less than 3 months. Isolated PBMC RNA provided the starting material for the TCR library. Construction of TCR beta libraries relied on iRepertoire HTBI primers and on Arm-PCR targeting CDR3 regions. One entry per CDR3 protein results from TCRdb running MiXCR on the multiplex PCR reads. In the table there are fewer than 650,000 distinct CDR3 sequences, about 16% of which are singletons. These data were also filed under a second study, of T cells in Graves' hyperthyroidism and ophthalmopathy.

The specimen comprised peripheral blood mononuclear cells (PBMCs), sampled at new diagnosis, from a patient treated with antithyroid drugs. The receptors stem from a man younger than 30 with Graves disease.

This clonotype was detected only a few times. The chain recombines TRBV30 with TRBJ2-2; tentatively, D is TRBD1 (6 bases). The CDR3 is made up of 16 amino acids. Germline CDR1 GTSNPN, CDR2 SVGIG (reference sequence). The germline V and J ends were trimmed by 1 base and 5 bases, with 17 bases remaining between them. The CDR3 DNA reads TGTGCCTGGAGTGCCCCGCGGCAGGGGCATACCGGGGAGCTGTTTTTT. This gives the protein CAWSAPRQGHTGELFF.

The sample holds many counts of this clonotype. The chain recombines TRBV27 with TRBJ2-7, with 7 bases that match TRBD2. Germline V gene sequence: CDR1 MNHEY, CDR2 SMNVEV (reference sequence). After removal of 10 bases from V and 3 bases from J, the junction contained 9 bases not matched to a gene. The CDR3 loop spans 13 amino acids. CDR3 bases: TGTGCCATCCCACGGGGAGGGGACTACGAGCAGTACTTC. Translated, it gives CAIPRGGDYEQYF.

Regarding this clonotype: It may be a read error: a sequence one base away is much more abundant. The chain has TRBV28 and TRBJ1-5, with a possible D match to TRBD1 (6 bases). CDR1 and CDR2 (germline): MDHEN, SYDVKM. The CDR3 contains 16 residues. CDR3 sequence reads: CASSPPRGASNQPRHF. CDR3 sequence (DNA): TGTGCCAGCAGTCCCCCCCGGGGGGCAAGCAATCAGCCCCGGCATTTT.

In its sample, this clonotype was seen a few times. The rearrangement uses TRBV9 and TRBJ2-2; 7 nucleotides line up with TRBD2. The CDR3 extends over 14 amino acids. Germline V CDR1 and CDR2: SGDLS, YYNGEE. The J segment lost 6 bases and the V segment lost 0 bases, leaving 2 bases of the junction unmatched. Written as DNA, the CDR3 is TGTGCCAGCAGCGTAGGACGGGAGGCCGGGGAGCTGTTTTTT. Its translation is CASSVGREAGELFF.

The CDR3 loop reads CASSSPGGGANEQFF. The CDR3 DNA reads as TGTGCCAGCAGTTCCCCCGGGGGGGGGGCTAATGAGCAGTTCTTC. The chain carries TRBV27 and TRBJ2-1, with 8 bases lining up with TRBD2. Unmatched junction bases numbered 9, after V lost 4 bases and J lost 7 bases. There are 15 residues in the CDR3. Germline CDR1 is MNHEY and CDR2 is SMNVEV (reference sequence).

On this clonotype: A read error may account for a junction end that differs from germline. The V gene is TRBV7-2, the J gene TRBJ1-2, with D maybe TRBD1 (5 bases). Germline CDR1 reads SGHTA; CDR2 reads FQGNSA. This CDR3 is built from 13 residues. CDR3 sequence (DNA): TGTGCCGGCAGCTTCGGGGCAGCCTATGGCTACACCTTC. It is translated as CAGSFGAAYGYTF.

The chain employs TRBV10-2 and TRBJ2-7, with TRBD2 matching over 8 bases. Germline V gene sequence: CDR1 WSHSY, CDR2 SAAADI. V shed 6 bases, J shed 4 bases, and the junction held 11 bases outside the gene matches. This CDR3 region has 15 residues. The DNA for the CDR3 is TGCGCCAGCAGCGCCCGGACTAGCAGCTTTTACGAGCAGTACTTC. This encodes CASSARTSSFYEQYF.

This clonotype was seen just once. The chain recombines TRBV27 with TRBJ1-1, with no clear D. The CDR3 runs to 18 residues. Trimming took 5 bases from V and 0 from J, leaving 22 bases between them. Per germline, CDR1 MNHEY and CDR2 SMNVEV (reference sequence). The CDR3 region is CASSTSRRGISMNTEAFF. The DNA of the CDR3 is TGTGCCAGCAGTACCTCCCGACGAGGGATATCCATGAACACTGAAGCTTTCTTT.

On this clonotype itself: A much larger clone differs from this one at a single base, so this may be a read error. This sequence joins TRBV2 and TRBJ2-2; D ambiguous. CDR3 length: 14 residues. Deletions cut 1 base from V and 1 base from J, with 4 bases between. Germline CDR1 and CDR2: SNHLY and FYNNEI. CDR3 loop: CASSEVRNTGELFF. CDR3 nucleotides: TGTGCCAGCAGTGAAGTTCGGAACACCGGGGAGCTGTTTTTT.

This clonotype was observed a few times. V gene TRBV11-2 combines with J gene TRBJ1-4; possibly TRBD1 for D (6 bases). The germline gives CDR1 SGHAT, CDR2 FQNNGV. Trimming took off 5 bases at V and 3 bases at J, with 13 bases between the two ends. CDR3 length: 15 amino acids. The CDR3 DNA reads TGTGCCAGCAGCGAAGGGGGGGCAGCTAATGAAAAACTGTTTTTT. Translating gives CASSEGGAANEKLFF. The whole variable domain, remainder taken from reference TRBV11-2 and TRBJ1-4, is EAGVAQSPRYKIIEKRQSVAFWCNPISGHATLYWYQQILGQGPKLLIQFQNNGVVDDSQLPKDRFSAERLKGVDSTLKIQPAKLEDSAVYLCASSEGGAANEKLFFGSGTQLSVL.

This clonotype was observed at least ten times. The V and J genes are TRBV2 and TRBJ2-2; possible D gene TRBD2, 5 bases. The V and J ends lost 6 bases and 4 bases respectively, with 15 bases between them. In germline, CDR1 is SNHLY, CDR2 FYNNEI. CDR3 size: 15 residues. The CDR3 is CASSFWGVVTGELFF. The CDR3 bases are TGTGCCAGCAGCTTCTGGGGAGTGGTCACCGGGGAGCTGTTTTTT.

This clonotype was observed at least ten times. The V gene is TRBV5-1, the J gene TRBJ2-1; D gene uncertain. The CDR3 sequence is 15 residues long. Trimming cost V 0 bases and J 1 base, with 8 bases left between them. Germline V gene data show CDR1 as SGHRS and CDR2 as YFSETQ. DNA for the CDR3: TGCGCCAGCAGCTTGGCAGGAGTTTCCTACAATGAGCAGTTCTTC. Protein: CASSLAGVSYNEQFF.